The present entry profiles one T cell receptor beta chain with its context. The sample comes from a study of blood T cell repertoires in COVID-19. Study at large: The United States, Italy and Spain provided the acute and convalescent COVID-19 samples. T cells, B-cell-depleted T cells, or PBMCs provided the cDNA or gDNA that served as material.

Authors' methods: Scientists estimated how many nucleated cells there were by amplifying reference gene primers. Sequencing used immunoSEQ multiplex PCR; TCRdb keeps in-frame clones, though not all of them. Clone size and V and J calls were adopted from that table, with D and trimming inferred from the DNA. The sample records 50,000 to 60,000 clones, about 90% being singletons. The CDR3 length is 15 residues. Germline V CDR1 and CDR2: MNHNY, SVGAGI (reference sequence). With 2 bases clipped from V and 5 bases from J, the junction kept 6 bases outside the gene matches. The receptor comes from a man aged 55-75 years with active COVID-19. The chain joins TRBV6-6 to TRBJ1-2; 9 bases are shared with TRBD1. The sample comprised peripheral blood. CDR3 bases: TGTGCCAGCAGTTACGCCACGGACAGGGGATATGGCTACACCTTC. Translated, it gives CASSYATDRGYGYTF.